Listed here are 14 T cell receptor beta chains from one sample, sequenced in a study of OX40 agonist ivuxolimab in advanced cancers. The repertoire was sequenced with immunoSEQ multiplex PCR; TCRdb's copy has only in-frame clones and lacks some. This table has about 62,000 clones, around 82% appearing once. The sequencing here drew on CD4+ or CD8+ T cells sorted from blood, taken in a trial of the OX40 agonist ivuxolimab. These receptors came from an adult with an advanced solid tumor such as melanoma, head and neck, liver or kidney cancer.

The genes are TRBV7-2 and TRBJ2-3, with 7 bases matching TRBD2. The V gene end was trimmed by 9 bases and the J gene end by 2 bases; junction bases not matched to a gene: 14. The CDR3 sequence is 16 residues long. Germline values: CDR1 SGHTA, CDR2 FQGNSA. CDR3 loop: CARPAEIAGNTDTQYF. The CDR3, as DNA: TGTGCCAGACCGGCGGAAATAGCGGGCAACACAGATACGCAGTATTTT.

The genes are TRBV5-6 and TRBJ2-1; TRBD2 matches 12 bases. With 4 bases clipped from V and 7 bases from J, the junction kept 6 bases outside the gene matches. Germline V gene lookup returns CDR1 SGHDT and CDR2 YYEEEE. The CDR3 totals 15 residues. CDR3 region: CASSPTSGGMNEQFF. As DNA, the CDR3 is TGTGCCAGCAGCCCTACTAGCGGGGGGATGAATGAGCAGTTCTTC. The whole variable domain, remainder taken from reference TRBV5-6 and TRBJ2-1, is DAGVTQSPTHLIKTRGQQVTLRCSPKSGHDTVSWYQQALGQGPQFIFQYYEEEERQRGNFPDRFSGHQFPNYSSELNVNALLLGDSALYLCASSPTSGGMNEQFFGPGTRLTVL.

This sequence joins TRBV10-3 and TRBJ2-7; no clear D. The CDR3 spans 15 residues. Germline V gives CDR1 ENHRY, CDR2 SYGVKD. V was pared by 2 bases and J by 0 bases, with 11 bases between. CDR3 coding DNA: TGTGCCATCAGTGAGCAATTGGGCAGCTCCTACGAGCAGTACTTC. It yields the protein CAISEQLGSSYEQYF.

The gene calls are TRBV6-5 and TRBJ1-1; possible D gene TRBD1, 6 bases. The CDR3 contains 13 residues. The V gene's germline CDR1 is MNHEY and CDR2 SVGAGI. V was trimmed by 5 bases and J by 11 bases, leaving 18 bases between them. The CDR3 DNA is TGTGCCAGCAGTAAACCGACAGGATTAGGGGCTTTCTTT. This encodes CASSKPTGLGAFF.

A word on this clone: At one of its ends the junction is not consistent with the germline gene, which may arise from a read error. This sequence joins TRBV18 and TRBJ1-1, with D possibly being TRBD1 (5 bases). The V gene's germline CDR1 is KGHSH and CDR2 LQKENI. The CDR3 contains 13 residues. CDR3 protein: CASSPQVRTEAFF. In DNA form, the CDR3 reads TGTGCCAGCTCTCCACAGGTTCGCACTGAAGCTTTCTTT.

This chain links TRBV5-1 with TRBJ2-4; D not resolved. The CDR3 loop spans 18 amino acids. CDR1 and CDR2 (germline): SGHRS, YFSETQ. V lost 0 bases and J lost 2, with 18 bases in between. CDR3 bases: TGCGCCAGCAGCTTGGCCGGCTACAGTATGTTGACCAAAAACATTCAGTACTTC. It is translated as CASSLAGYSMLTKNIQYF.

The chain couples TRBV18 to TRBJ2-3; TRBD2 matches 8 bases. J was trimmed by 5 bases and V by 3 bases; bases with no gene match: 10. This CDR3 is 16 amino acids long. From germline, CDR1 is KGHSH and CDR2 LQKENI. The CDR3 coding sequence is TGTGCCAGCTCACCCCTGGGCGGGGGGTATGGAGATACGCAGTATTTT. Its translation is CASSPLGGGYGDTQYF.

The chain has TRBV6-5 and TRBJ1-1; D is unresolved. The germline gives CDR1 MNHEY, CDR2 SVGAGI. The CDR3 is made up of 14 amino acids. V gave up 0 bases and J gave up 0 bases, with 5 bases separating them. CDR3 protein: CASSYSDLNTEAFF. The CDR3 DNA reads as TGTGCCAGCAGTTACTCCGACCTGAACACTGAAGCTTTCTTT.

The CDR3 coding sequence is TGTGCCATCAGTGAGTCGGTTTTAGATGAGCAGTTCTTC. This codes for CAISESVLDEQFF. V and J are TRBV10-3 and TRBJ2-1; D ambiguous. The length of the CDR3 is 13 residues. Trimming cost V 0 bases and J 8 bases, with 8 bases left between them. Germline V gives CDR1 ENHRY, CDR2 SYGVKD.

This clone appeared a single time. The chain employs TRBV21-1 and TRBJ1-5. TRBV21-1 is assigned pseudogene status. The CDR3 is made up of 14 amino acids. The CDR3 bases are TGTGCCAGCAGCAAAGCGGAGGACAATCAGCCCCAGCATTTT. It translates to CASSKAEDNQPQHF.

This clone turned up a few times. The rearrangement joins TRBV5-4 to TRBJ2-1; D is perhaps TRBD1 (6 bases). Germline V CDR1 and CDR2: SGHNT, YYREEE (reference sequence). V shed 4 bases and J shed 8 bases, with 10 bases lying between them. This CDR3 comprises 12 residues. CDR3 sequence: CASSQQGYEQFF. The CDR3 DNA sequence: TGTGCCAGCAGCCAACAGGGATATGAGCAGTTCTTC. The full variable domain, its missing parts supplied by reference TRBV5-4 and TRBJ2-1, is ETGVTQSPTHLIKTRGQQVTLRCSSQSGHNTVSWYQQALGQGPQFIFQYYREEENGRGNFPPRFSGLQFPNYSSELNVNALELDDSALYLCASSQQGYEQFFGPGTRLTVL.

The rearrangement uses TRBV6-5 and TRBJ2-3, with D unresolved. CDR3 length equals 14 residues. Per germline, CDR1 MNHEY and CDR2 SVGAGI. Between the trimmed V and J ends, which lost 1 base and 2 bases, there was a span of 7 bases. Here the CDR3 reads CASSYFQDTDTQYF. The CDR3 DNA sequence: TGTGCCAGCAGTTACTTCCAGGACACAGATACGCAGTATTTT.

This chain connects TRBV5-1 to TRBJ1-1; D is ambiguous. The CDR3 length is 13 residues. Germline V gives CDR1 SGHRS, CDR2 YFSETQ. V lost 2 bases and J 3 bases, leaving 8 bases between the germline ends. The CDR3 coding sequence is TGCGCCAGCAGCTTTGATAGTTACACTGAAGCTTTCTTT. The encoded protein is CASSFDSYTEAFF.

V usage is TRBV5-1 and J usage is TRBJ2-6; 8 bases fit TRBD1. This CDR3 comprises 15 residues. Germline CDR1 and CDR2: SGHRS and YFSETQ. After removal of 4 bases from V and 12 bases from J, the junction contained 12 bases not matched to a gene. DNA for the CDR3: TGCGCCAGCAGCCCTTCGGACAGGGCCCACCTCGTCCTGACTTTC. Protein: CASSPSDRAHLVLTF.